Listed here are 20 T cell receptor beta chains from one sample, sequenced in a study of T cell clonality in common variable immunodeficiency. TCRdb's table, derived via immunoSEQ multiplex PCR, lists solely in-frame clones and lacks some. The repertoire consists of approximately 75,000 clones, none detected only once. Sequenced input: peripheral blood mononuclear cells. These receptors all come from a person aged 18 to 70 in good health.

In its sample, this clone was seen many times. The CDR3 extends 3 residues past the end of the read, so its final part is completed from the germline J gene. The V gene is TRBV10-3, the J gene TRBJ1-6; D is ambiguous. CDR3 size: 13 residues. Germline V gene data show CDR1 as ENHRY and CDR2 as SYGVKD. Between the trimmed V and J ends, which lost 6 bases and 7 bases, there was a span of 10 bases. The chain's CDR3 is CAIRSLLNSPLHF. CDR3 DNA, as far as it was read: TGTGCCATCAGGTCCCTACTAAATTCACCC.

This clone was seen at least ten times. The sequenced fragment ends 3 residues before the CDR3 boundary, so the rest is inferred from the germline J gene. This sequence joins TRBV6-4 and TRBJ2-2; D gene ambiguous. Germline V gene data show CDR1 as MRHNA and CDR2 as SNTAGT. The CDR3 spans 13 residues. V was pared by 3 bases and J by 3 bases, with 5 bases between. CDR3 in amino acids: CASSEEDTGELFF. CDR3 DNA (partial): TGTGCCAGCAGTGAAGAGGACACCGGGGAG.

This clone was seen at least ten times. The read terminates 3 residues ahead of where the CDR3 ends, so the germline J gene completes it. This chain uses TRBV2 with TRBJ2-7; 10 positions match TRBD1. CDR1 SNHLY and CDR2 FYNNEI come from the germline V gene. Losses at the gene ends were 7 bases for V and 5 bases for J; bases not matched to a gene: 5. CDR3 length: 13 amino acids. CDR3 bases read: TGTGCCAGCACTGGGGACAGGGGTAACGAG. Amino acid sequence: CASTGDRGNE. The entire CDR3 reads CASTGDRGNEQYF.

In this sample, this clone turned up many times. The read is 3 residues too short to cover the CDR3 end, so that end is filled in from the germline J gene. The rearrangement uses TRBV9 and TRBJ2-1, with 9 bases that match TRBD2. The CDR3 is 15 residues long. Germline loops: CDR1 SGDLS, CDR2 YYNGEE. V gave up 0 bases and J gave up 5 bases; unmatched junction bases: 3. The CDR3 DNA, read in part, is TGTGCCAGCAGCGTAGTTAGCGGGAGTAACAATGAG. As protein: CASSVVSGSNNE. The whole CDR3 region reads CASSVVSGSNNEQFF.

This clone appeared many times. Its ends do not fully match the called genes, so a read error is possible. The read falls 3 residues short of the CDR3 end, and the missing part is taken from the germline J gene. The chain uses TRBV4-2 and TRBJ1-4, with D hard to call. This CDR3 region has 16 residues. The germline V gene encodes CDR1 LGHNA and CDR2 YNFKEQ. The CDR3: CASSQEIGATNEKLFF. The DNA read from the CDR3 is TGCGCCAGCAGCCAAGAAATCGGGGCAACTAATGAAAAA.

In this sample, this clone turned up many times. The read gets to within 3 residues of the CDR3 end, and the germline J gene fills in the rest. The chain employs TRBV18 and TRBJ2-5; 9 positions agree with TRBD1. Per germline, CDR1 KGHSH and CDR2 LQKENI. CDR3 length equals 17 residues. With 0 bases clipped from V and 3 bases from J, the junction kept 8 bases outside the gene matches. This CDR3 reads CASSPPIPRTGEETQYF. The covered CDR3 bases are TGTGCCAGCTCACCACCGATCCCCCGGACAGGGGAAGAGACC.

This clone was seen repeatedly, ten times or more. The read terminates 3 residues before the CDR3 end, so the remaining end is supplied by the germline J gene. This chain links TRBV19 with TRBJ1-4, with D unresolved. The CDR3 length is 15 residues. V was shortened by 9 bases and J by 3 bases, with 17 bases between the two germline ends. The germline V gene encodes CDR1 LNHDA and CDR2 SQIVND (reference sequence). The covered CDR3 bases are TGTGCCAGCCGGTTAGGCGGAGCCTCTAATGAAAAA. Its protein is CASRLGGASNEK. The complete CDR3 sequence is CASRLGGASNEKLFF. Based on the CDR3 plus reference TRBV19 and TRBJ1-4, the full variable domain is DGGITQSPKYLFRKEGQNVTLSCEQNLNHDAMYWYRQDPGQGLRLIYYSQIVNDFQKGDIAEGYSVSREKKESFPLTVTSAQKNPTAFYLCASRLGGASNEKLFFGSGTQLSVL.

The sample holds many counts of this clone. The sequenced fragment ends 3 residues before the CDR3 boundary, so the rest is inferred from the germline J gene. This chain links TRBV6-2 or TRBV6-3 with TRBJ1-1, with D maybe TRBD1 (6 bases). V lost 0 bases to trimming and J lost 4 bases, with 9 bases between them. Germline CDR1 reads MNHEY; CDR2 reads SVGEGT. This CDR3 region has 14 residues. CDR3 bases read: TGTGCCAGCAGTTACTCGAGGGGGGGCACTGAA. This encodes CASSYSRGGTE. The full CDR3 protein reads CASSYSRGGTEAFF.

This clone was seen many times. Sequencing ends 3 residues short of the CDR3 end; the germline J gene provides the rest. The chain has TRBV19 and TRBJ1-1; tentatively, D is TRBD1 (5 bases). The V gene lost 7 bases and the J gene lost 1 base, with 22 bases spanning the gap. The CDR3 length is 17 residues. Per germline, CDR1 LNHDA and CDR2 SQIVND (reference sequence). This CDR3 reads CASTGPFTGYTNTEAFF. The sequenced CDR3 bases are TGTGCCAGTACGGGCCCGTTTACAGGATATACGAACACTGAA.

This clone was seen a few times. Read coverage stops 3 residues before the CDR3 terminus; the germline J gene supplies the remainder. The rearrangement links TRBV30 to TRBJ1-2, with D unclear. CDR1 is GTSNPN, CDR2 SVGIG, per germline (reference sequence). The CDR3 contains 15 residues. CDR3 region: CAWSVDSGSSDTYTF. Partial CDR3 DNA: TGTGCCTGGAGTGTTGATAGCGGGAGCTCCGATACC. Full variable domain (remainder filled in from reference TRBV30 and TRBJ1-2): SQTIHQWPATLVQPVGSPLSLECTVEGTSNPNLYWYRQAAGRGLQLLFYSVGIGQISSEVPQNLSASRPQDRQFILSSKKLLLSDSGFYLCAWSVDSGSSDTYTFGSGTRLTVV.

This clone was found many times. CDR3 sequence: CASRQGSLYGYTF. The covered CDR3 bases are TGTGCCAGCAGGCAAGGGTCTCTCTATGGC. The J gene is TRBJ1-2, the V gene TRBV2; the D is unclear. The read comes to an end 3 residues before the CDR3 does, leaving the germline J gene to fill in the end. Trimming took off 6 bases at V and 4 bases at J, with 12 bases between the two ends. The CDR3 contains 13 residues. Germline V lookup: CDR1 SNHLY, CDR2 FYNNEI.

In its sample, this clone was seen many times. The read terminates 3 residues before the CDR3 end, so the remaining end is supplied by the germline J gene. J is TRBJ2-7 and V is TRBV28; D not resolved. Germline lookup yields CDR1 MDHEN and CDR2 SYDVKM. Trimming pared 6 bases from V and 6 bases from J, leaving 12 bases between. CDR3 length equals 12 residues. The CDR3 protein is CASRGFGGEQYF. Partial CDR3 DNA: TGTGCCAGCAGAGGATTCGGCGGCGAG.

This clone was detected ten times or more. The read ends 3 residues early relative to the CDR3; the germline J gene fills the gap. The gene calls are TRBV7-9 and TRBJ1-2; no clear D. The length of the CDR3 is 12 residues. V gave up 1 base and J gave up 4 bases, with 4 bases separating them. Germline lookup yields CDR1 SEHNR and CDR2 FQNEAQ (reference sequence). The chain's CDR3 is CASSLDSYGYTF. CDR3 DNA, as far as it was read: TGTGCCAGCAGCTTAGATAGCTATGGC.

This clone was detected many times. From the germline J gene comes the end of the CDR3, since the read stops 3 residues before it. The chain uses TRBV6-2 or TRBV6-3 and TRBJ1-5; maybe TRBD1 (5 bases). CDR1 is MNHEY and CDR2 is SVGEGT in the germline V gene. This CDR3 is built from 14 residues. V shed 6 bases and J shed 7 bases, with 16 bases lying between them. The CDR3 sequence: CASSYPQVSQPQHF. The sequenced CDR3 bases are TGTGCCAGCAGCTACCCACAGGTCAGCCAGCCC.

The table lists this clone with many counts. The missing CDR3 end, 3 residues past where the read stops, is filled in from the germline J gene. The rearrangement joins TRBV7-9 to TRBJ1-2, with D possibly TRBD1 on 5 matching bases. Germline V gene lookup returns CDR1 SEHNR and CDR2 FQNEAQ (reference sequence). V was trimmed by 5 bases and J by 1 base, leaving 11 bases between them. This CDR3 region has 14 residues. The sequenced CDR3 bases are TGTGCCAGCAGCGGGTCGGGGGTTAACTATGGC. This translates into CASSGSGVNYG. The complete CDR3 protein is CASSGSGVNYGYTF.

This clone was seen ten or more times. Sequencing ends 3 residues short of the CDR3 end; the germline J gene provides the rest. The V and J genes are TRBV13 and TRBJ2-7; 14 bases align to TRBD2. CDR1 is PRHDT, CDR2 FYEKMQ, per germline (reference sequence). The CDR3 has 17 residues. Germline trimming cut 2 bases from V and 6 bases from J; bases unmatched to any gene: 9. The covered CDR3 bases are TGTGCCAGCAGCTTACTTGGGACTAGCGGGAGTCGGGGCGAG. Residues: CASSLLGTSGSRGE. Given in full, the CDR3 is CASSLLGTSGSRGEQYF.

Remarks on this clone: The CDR3 extends 3 residues past the end of the read, so its final part is completed from the germline J gene. The chain combines TRBV19 with TRBJ2-5; perhaps TRBD1 as D (6 bases). The CDR3 length is 13 residues. V was shortened by 6 bases and J by 6 bases, with 14 bases between the two germline ends. Germline V gene lookup returns CDR1 LNHDA and CDR2 SQIVND (reference sequence). The CDR3 DNA, read in part, is TGTGCCAGTAGCAGACAGGTTTATAAGACC. Translating it yields CASSRQVYKT. The full CDR3 is CASSRQVYKTQYF.

This clone was observed at least ten times. One end of the junction does not line up with germline, which may come from a read error. The CDR3 is cut off 3 residues early in the read; its end comes from the germline J gene. The rearrangement links TRBV4-2 to TRBJ1-3, with D unclear. The germline V gene encodes CDR1 LGHNA and CDR2 YNFKEQ. The CDR3 length is 17 residues. CDR3 DNA (partial): TGCGCCAGCAGCCAAGTTTCTCAACCGCGCTCTGGAAACACC. It codes for CASSQVSQPRSGNT. The full CDR3 sequence reads CASSQVSQPRSGNTIYF.

This clone was seen at least ten times. The read stops 3 residues short of the end of the CDR3; the missing end is completed from the germline J gene. J is TRBJ2-7 and V is TRBV7-8, with 10 bases identical to TRBD2. This CDR3 has 14 amino acids. V shed 5 bases, J shed 5 bases, and the junction held 6 bases outside the gene matches. The germline V gene encodes CDR1 SGHVS and CDR2 FQNEAQ. CDR3 bases read: TGTGCCAGCAGCGTGGGACTAGCGAGGAACGAG. It encodes CASSVGLARNE. In full, the CDR3 reads CASSVGLARNEQYF.

This clone was counted at least ten times. With the read ending 3 residues before the CDR3 end, the germline J gene is used to fill in that end. The chain has TRBV9 and TRBJ2-2; 7 positions match TRBD1. Germline V gene lookup returns CDR1 SGDLS and CDR2 YYNGEE. After removal of 0 bases from V and 4 bases from J, the junction contained 9 bases not matched to a gene. CDR3 length: 17 amino acids. Partial CDR3 DNA: TGTGCCAGCAGCGTAGGCATCCACGACAGGGCCACCGGGGAG. Translating gives CASSVGIHDRATGE. The whole CDR3 region reads CASSVGIHDRATGELFF.